This T cell receptor (beta chain) was captured by sequencing in a study of tumor-infiltrating lymphocytes in localized non-small cell lung cancer. Across the study: The cohort mixed smokers and never-smokers, several histologies, and some post-neoadjuvant-chemotherapy samples. From each patient, both tumor and uninvolved lung, non-adjacent to tumor, were sampled.

Germline CDR1 and CDR2: SGHAT and FQNNGV. V gave up 3 bases and J gave up 7 bases, with 16 bases separating them. This CDR3 contains 15 residues. In the case of this clone: Its cognate antigen is unknown.

Whole-study results and caveats: Higher tumor T cell infiltration than in uninvolved lung was supported by TCRbeta sequencing. Not all patients were TCR sequenced, owing to tissue quantity.

TCRdb's copy holds only in-frame clones and misses some; the assay was immunoSEQ multiplex PCR. The sample lists roughly 24,000 clones; 69% were seen once. V is TRBV11-2 and J is TRBJ2-1, with D possibly being TRBD2 (7 bases). The receptor was derived from a human donor with non-small cell lung cancer. The sequenced sample was lung tumor tissue. CDR3 DNA: TGTGCCAGCAGCTTCCCCGGGGGGCGATCGAATGAGCAGTTCTTC. This encodes CASSFPGGRSNEQFF.